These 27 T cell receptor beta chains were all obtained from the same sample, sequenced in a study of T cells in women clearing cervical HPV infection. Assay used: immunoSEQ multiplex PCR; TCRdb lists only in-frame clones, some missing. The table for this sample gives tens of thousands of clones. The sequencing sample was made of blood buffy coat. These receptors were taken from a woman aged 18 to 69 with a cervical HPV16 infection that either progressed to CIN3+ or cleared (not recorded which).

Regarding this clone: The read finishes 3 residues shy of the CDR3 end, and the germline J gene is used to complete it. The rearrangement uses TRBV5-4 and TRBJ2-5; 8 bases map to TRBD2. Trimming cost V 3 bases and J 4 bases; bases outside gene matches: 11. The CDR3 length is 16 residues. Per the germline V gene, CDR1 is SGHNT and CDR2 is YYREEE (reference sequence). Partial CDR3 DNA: TGTGCCAGCAGCTCGCCGAACCGCGGGGGGACAGAGACC. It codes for CASSSPNRGGTET. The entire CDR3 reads CASSSPNRGGTETQYF.

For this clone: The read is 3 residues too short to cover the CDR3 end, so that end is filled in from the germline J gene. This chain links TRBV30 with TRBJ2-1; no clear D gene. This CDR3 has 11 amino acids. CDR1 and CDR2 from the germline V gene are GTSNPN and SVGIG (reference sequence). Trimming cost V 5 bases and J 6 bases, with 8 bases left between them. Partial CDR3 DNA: TGTGCCTGGGATAGGGTCAATGAG. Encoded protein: CAWDRVNE. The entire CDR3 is CAWDRVNEQFF.

Partial CDR3 DNA: TGTGCCAGCAGCTTAGGGGGGACAGCCGGGGCCTACGAG. This sequence encodes CASSLGGTAGAYE. The whole CDR3 protein reads CASSLGGTAGAYEQYF. The chain carries TRBV7-8 and TRBJ2-7; TRBD1 matches at 7 bases. The read gets to within 3 residues of the CDR3 end, and the germline J gene fills in the rest. J lost 2 bases, V lost 1 base, and 8 bases had no gene match. Germline CDR1 is SGHVS and CDR2 is FQNEAQ. This CDR3 region has 16 residues.

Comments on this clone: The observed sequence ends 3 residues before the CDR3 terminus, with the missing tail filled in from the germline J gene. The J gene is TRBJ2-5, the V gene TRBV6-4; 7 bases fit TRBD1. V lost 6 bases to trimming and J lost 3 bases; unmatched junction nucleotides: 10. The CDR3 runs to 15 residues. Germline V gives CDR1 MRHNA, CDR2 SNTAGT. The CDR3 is CASSQTRGQKETQYF. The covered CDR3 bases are TGTGCCAGCAGCCAGACCCGGGGACAGAAAGAGACC.

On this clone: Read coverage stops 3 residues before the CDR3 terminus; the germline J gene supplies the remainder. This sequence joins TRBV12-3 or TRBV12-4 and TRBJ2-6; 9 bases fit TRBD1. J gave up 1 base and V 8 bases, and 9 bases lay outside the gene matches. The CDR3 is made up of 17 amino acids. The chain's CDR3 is CASEPGTGPSGANVLTF. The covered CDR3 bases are TGTGCCAGCGAACCCGGGACAGGGCCTTCTGGGGCCAACGTC.

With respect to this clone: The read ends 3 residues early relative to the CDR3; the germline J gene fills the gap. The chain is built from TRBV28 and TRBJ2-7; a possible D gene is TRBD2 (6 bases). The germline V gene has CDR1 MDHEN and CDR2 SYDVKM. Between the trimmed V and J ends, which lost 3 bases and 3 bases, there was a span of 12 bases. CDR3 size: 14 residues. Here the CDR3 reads CASSFSRGNYEQYF. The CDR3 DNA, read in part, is TGTGCCAGCAGTTTTTCTCGGGGGAACTACGAG. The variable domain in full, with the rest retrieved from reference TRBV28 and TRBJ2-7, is DVKVTQSSRYLVKRTGEKVFLECVQDMDHENMFWYRQDPGLGLRLIYFSYDVKMKEKGDIPEGYSVSREKKERFSLILESASTNQTSMYLCASSFSRGNYEQYFGPGTRLTVT.

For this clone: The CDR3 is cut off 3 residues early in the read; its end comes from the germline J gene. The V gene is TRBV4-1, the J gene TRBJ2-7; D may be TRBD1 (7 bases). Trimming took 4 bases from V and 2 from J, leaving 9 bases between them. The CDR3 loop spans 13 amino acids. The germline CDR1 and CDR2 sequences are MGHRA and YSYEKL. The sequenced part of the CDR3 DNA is TGCGCCAGCAGCCCAGGGGGGACCTACGAG. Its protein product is CASSPGGTYE. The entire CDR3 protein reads CASSPGGTYEQYF.

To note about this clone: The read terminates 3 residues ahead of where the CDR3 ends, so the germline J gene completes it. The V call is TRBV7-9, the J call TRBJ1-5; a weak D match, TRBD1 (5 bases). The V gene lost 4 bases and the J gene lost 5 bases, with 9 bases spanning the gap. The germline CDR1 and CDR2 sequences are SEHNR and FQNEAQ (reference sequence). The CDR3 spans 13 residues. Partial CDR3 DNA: TGTGCCAGCAGCTCCCAGGGCGATCAGCCC. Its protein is CASSSQGDQP. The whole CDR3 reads CASSSQGDQPQHF.

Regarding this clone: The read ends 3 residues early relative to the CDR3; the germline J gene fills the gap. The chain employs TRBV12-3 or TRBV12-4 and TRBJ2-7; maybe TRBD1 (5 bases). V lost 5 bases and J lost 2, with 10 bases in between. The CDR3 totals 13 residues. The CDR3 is CASSPTGPYEQYF. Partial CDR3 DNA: TGTGCCAGCAGTCCTACAGGACCCTACGAG.

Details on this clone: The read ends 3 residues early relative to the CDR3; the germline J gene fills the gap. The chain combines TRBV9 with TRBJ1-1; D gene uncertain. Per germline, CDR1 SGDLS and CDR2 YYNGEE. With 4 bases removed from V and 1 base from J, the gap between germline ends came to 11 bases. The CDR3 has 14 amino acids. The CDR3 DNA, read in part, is TGTGCCAGCAGCTTCAATCCATCGAACACTGAA. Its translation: CASSFNPSNTE. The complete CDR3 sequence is CASSFNPSNTEAFF.

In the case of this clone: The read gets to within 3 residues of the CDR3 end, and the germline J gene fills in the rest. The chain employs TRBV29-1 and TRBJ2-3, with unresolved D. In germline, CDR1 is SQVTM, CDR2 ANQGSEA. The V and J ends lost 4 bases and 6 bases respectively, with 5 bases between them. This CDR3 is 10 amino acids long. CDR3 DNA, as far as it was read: TGCAGCGTTGTTCCGGATACG. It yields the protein CSVVPDT. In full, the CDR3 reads CSVVPDTQYF.

CDR3 loop: CASSLDNRRQETQYF. Incomplete CDR3 DNA: TGTGCCAGCAGCTTAGATAACAGGCGCCAAGAGACC. The rearrangement joins TRBV13 to TRBJ2-5; perhaps TRBD1 as D (5 bases). The read gets to within 3 residues of the CDR3 end, and the germline J gene fills in the rest. The CDR3 has 15 amino acids. V shed 1 base and J shed 1 base, with 10 bases lying between them. Germline values: CDR1 PRHDT, CDR2 FYEKMQ (reference sequence).

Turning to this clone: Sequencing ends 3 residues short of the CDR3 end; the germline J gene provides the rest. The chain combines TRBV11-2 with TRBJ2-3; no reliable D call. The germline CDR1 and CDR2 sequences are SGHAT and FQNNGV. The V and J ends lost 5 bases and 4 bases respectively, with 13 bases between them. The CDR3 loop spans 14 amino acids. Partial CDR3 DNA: TGTGCCAGCAGCGAGACTCTCGGCGCAGATACG. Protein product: CASSETLGADT. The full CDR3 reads CASSETLGADTQYF.

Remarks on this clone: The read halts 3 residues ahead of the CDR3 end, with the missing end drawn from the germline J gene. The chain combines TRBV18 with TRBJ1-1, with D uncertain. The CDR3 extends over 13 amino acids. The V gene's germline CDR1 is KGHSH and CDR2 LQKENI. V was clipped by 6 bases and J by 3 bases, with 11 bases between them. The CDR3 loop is CASSRNADTEAFF. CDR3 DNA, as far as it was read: TGTGCCAGCTCTAGGAACGCGGACACTGAA.

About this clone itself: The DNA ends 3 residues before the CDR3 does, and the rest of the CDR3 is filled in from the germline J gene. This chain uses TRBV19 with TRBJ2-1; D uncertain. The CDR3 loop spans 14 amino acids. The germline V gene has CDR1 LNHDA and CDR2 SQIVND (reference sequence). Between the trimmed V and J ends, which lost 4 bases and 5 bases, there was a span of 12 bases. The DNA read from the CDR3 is TGTGCCAGTAGTACTCTACGGTTCGACAATGAG. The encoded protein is CASSTLRFDNE. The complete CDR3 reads CASSTLRFDNEQFF.

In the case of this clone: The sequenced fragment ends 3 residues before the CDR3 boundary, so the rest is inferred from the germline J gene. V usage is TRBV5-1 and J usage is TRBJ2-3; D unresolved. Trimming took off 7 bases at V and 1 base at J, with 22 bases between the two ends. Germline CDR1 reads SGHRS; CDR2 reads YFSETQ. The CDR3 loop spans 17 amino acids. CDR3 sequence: CASPSLCVGPRTDTQYF. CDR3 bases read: TGCGCCAGCCCATCCCTTTGCGTTGGTCCACGCACAGATACG.

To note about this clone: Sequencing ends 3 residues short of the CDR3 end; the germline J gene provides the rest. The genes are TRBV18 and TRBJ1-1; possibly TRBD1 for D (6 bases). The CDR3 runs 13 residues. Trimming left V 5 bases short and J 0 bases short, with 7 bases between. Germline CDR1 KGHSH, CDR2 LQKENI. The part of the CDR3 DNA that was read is TGTGCCAGCTCAGGGGGCATGAACACTGAA. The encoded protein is CASSGGMNTE. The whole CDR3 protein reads CASSGGMNTEAFF. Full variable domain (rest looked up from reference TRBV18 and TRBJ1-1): NAGVMQNPRHLVRRRGQEARLRCSPMKGHSHVYWYRQLPEEGLKFMVYLQKENIIDESGMPKERFSAEFPKEGPSILRIQQVVRGDSAAYFCASSGGMNTEAFFGQGTRLTVV.

Partial CDR3 DNA: TGTGCCAGCAGCTTAGCGGGGACTTGGTATGAG. This codes for CASSLAGTWYE. The CDR3 in full is CASSLAGTWYEQFF. V usage is TRBV7-9 and J usage is TRBJ2-1; weak D call: TRBD2 (6 bases). Read coverage stops 3 residues before the CDR3 terminus; the germline J gene supplies the remainder. The CDR3 covers 14 residues. Trimming took 0 bases from V and 8 from J, leaving 11 bases between them. CDR1 and CDR2 (germline): SEHNR, FQNEAQ (reference sequence).

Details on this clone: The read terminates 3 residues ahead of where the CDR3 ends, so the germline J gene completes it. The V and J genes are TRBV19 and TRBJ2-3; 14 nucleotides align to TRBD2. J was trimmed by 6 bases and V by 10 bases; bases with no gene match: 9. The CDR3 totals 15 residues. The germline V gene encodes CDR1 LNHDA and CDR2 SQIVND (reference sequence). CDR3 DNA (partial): TGTGCCAACTTGACTAGCGGGAGGGAGACTGATACG. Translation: CANLTSGRETDT. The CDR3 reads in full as CANLTSGRETDTQYF.

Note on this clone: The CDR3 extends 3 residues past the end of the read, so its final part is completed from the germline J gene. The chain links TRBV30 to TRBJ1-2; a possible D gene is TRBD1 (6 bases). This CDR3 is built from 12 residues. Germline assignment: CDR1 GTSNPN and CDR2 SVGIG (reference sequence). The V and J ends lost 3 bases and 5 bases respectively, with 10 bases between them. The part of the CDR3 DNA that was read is TGTGCCTGGAGAGGACAGATATATGGC. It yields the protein CAWRGQIYG. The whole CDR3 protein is CAWRGQIYGYTF.

The CDR3 region is CASSLGGPQHF. The DNA read from the CDR3 is TGTGCCAGCAGCTTAGGAGGGCCC. The V call is TRBV7-2, the J call TRBJ1-5; D is unresolved. The CDR3 end falls 3 residues outside the read, so it is completed with the germline J gene. The V gene lost 1 base and the J gene lost 9 bases, with 4 bases spanning the gap. The germline V gene encodes CDR1 SGHTA and CDR2 FQGNSA. The CDR3 consists of 11 residues.

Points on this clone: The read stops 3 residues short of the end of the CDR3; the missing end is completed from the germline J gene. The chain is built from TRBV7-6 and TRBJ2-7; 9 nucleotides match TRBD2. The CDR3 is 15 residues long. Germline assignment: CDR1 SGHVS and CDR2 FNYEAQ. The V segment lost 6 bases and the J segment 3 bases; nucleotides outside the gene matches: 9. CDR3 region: CASRPETSGLYEQYF. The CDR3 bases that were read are TGTGCCAGCAGACCCGAGACTAGCGGCCTCTACGAG. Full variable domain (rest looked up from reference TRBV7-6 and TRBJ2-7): GAGVSQSPRYKVTKRGQDVALRCDPISGHVSLYWYRQALGQGPEFLTYFNYEAQQDKSGLPNDRFSAERPEGSISTLTIQRTEQRDSAMYRCASRPETSGLYEQYFGPGTRLTVT.

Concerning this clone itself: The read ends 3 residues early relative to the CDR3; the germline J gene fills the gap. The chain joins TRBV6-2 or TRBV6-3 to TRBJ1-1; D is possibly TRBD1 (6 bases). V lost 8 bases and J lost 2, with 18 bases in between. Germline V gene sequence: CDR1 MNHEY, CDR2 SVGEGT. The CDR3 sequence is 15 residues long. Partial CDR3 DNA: TGTGCCAGCGGGTGGGACACAAGGAAAAACACTGAA. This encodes CASGWDTRKNTE. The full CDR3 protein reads CASGWDTRKNTEAFF.

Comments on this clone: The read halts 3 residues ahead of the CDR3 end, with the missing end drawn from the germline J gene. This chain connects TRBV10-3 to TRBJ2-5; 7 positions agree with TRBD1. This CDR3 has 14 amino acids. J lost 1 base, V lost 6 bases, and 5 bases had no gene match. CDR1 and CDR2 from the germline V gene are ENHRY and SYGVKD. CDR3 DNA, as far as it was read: TGTGCCATCAGGAGACAGGGTCCCCAAGAGACC. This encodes CAIRRQGPQET. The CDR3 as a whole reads CAIRRQGPQETQYF.

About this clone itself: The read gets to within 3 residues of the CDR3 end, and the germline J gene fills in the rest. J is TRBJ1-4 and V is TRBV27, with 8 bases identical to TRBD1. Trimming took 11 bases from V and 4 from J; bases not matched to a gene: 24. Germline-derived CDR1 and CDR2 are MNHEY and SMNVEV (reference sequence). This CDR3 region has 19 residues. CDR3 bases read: TGTGCCGAATCATGGCCGGGAGCAGGGGGCCTTTTTAATAATGAAAAA. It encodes CAESWPGAGGLFNNEK. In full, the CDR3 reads CAESWPGAGGLFNNEKLFF.

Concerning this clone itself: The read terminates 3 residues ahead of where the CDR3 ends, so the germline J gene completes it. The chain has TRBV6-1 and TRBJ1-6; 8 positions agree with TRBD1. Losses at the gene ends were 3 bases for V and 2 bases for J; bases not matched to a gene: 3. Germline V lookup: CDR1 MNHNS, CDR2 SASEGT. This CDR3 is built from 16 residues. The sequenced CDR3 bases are TGTGCCAGCAGTGATCCGACAGGGGCCTATAATTCACCC. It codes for CASSDPTGAYNSP. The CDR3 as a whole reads CASSDPTGAYNSPLHF.

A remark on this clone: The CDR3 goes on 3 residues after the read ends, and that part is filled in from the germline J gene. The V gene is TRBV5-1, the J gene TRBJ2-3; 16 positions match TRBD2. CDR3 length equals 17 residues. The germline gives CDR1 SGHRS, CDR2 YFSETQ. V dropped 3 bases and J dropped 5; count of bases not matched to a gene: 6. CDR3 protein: CASSSGLAGGYGDTQYF. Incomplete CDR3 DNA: TGCGCCAGCAGCTCGGGACTAGCGGGGGGGTATGGAGATACG.